One and the same sample provided the 29 T cell receptor beta chains below, sequenced in a study of blood T cell repertoires in COVID-19. The repertoire was sequenced with immunoSEQ multiplex PCR; TCRdb's copy has only in-frame clones and lacks some. The data show about 180,000 clones, with roughly 90% seen just once and about 20% held by the top ten. Sequenced: peripheral blood. The receptors come from a man between 70 and 80 years old with active or convalescent COVID-19.

This chain links TRBV10-2 with TRBJ1-4; maybe TRBD1 (6 bases). The V end was cut by 7 bases, the J end by 8 bases, with 23 bases between. This CDR3 contains 16 residues. CDR1 and CDR2 from the germline V gene are WSHSY and SAAADI. CDR3 DNA sequence: TGCGCCAGCACTTCACCCCGAGGGGGAAGGGGAGAAAAACTGTTTTTT. It is translated as CASTSPRGGRGEKLFF.

V and J are TRBV5-1 and TRBJ2-7; TRBD2 aligns across 7 bases. V lost 7 bases to trimming and J lost 5 bases; unmatched junction nucleotides: 24. The CDR3 is 18 amino acids. From germline, CDR1 is SGHRS and CDR2 YFSETQ. The CDR3 spells CASSLPGTASGRLDEQYF. In DNA form, the CDR3 reads TGCGCCAGCTCACTACCGGGGACTGCCTCCGGGAGGCTGGACGAGCAGTACTTC.

This chain uses TRBV19 with TRBJ1-3, with TRBD1 as a possible D gene (6 bases). CDR3 size: 17 residues. Trimming took off 6 bases at V and 0 bases at J, with 18 bases between the two ends. Looked up from germline, CDR1 is LNHDA and CDR2 is SQIVND (reference sequence). The CDR3 DNA sequence: TGTGCCAGTAGCGTCCTCCAACAGGGCTCCTCTGGAAACACCATATATTTT. It translates to CASSVLQQGSSGNTIYF. Together with reference TRBV19 and TRBJ1-3, the CDR3 gives the full variable domain: DGGITQSPKYLFRKEGQNVTLSCEQNLNHDAMYWYRQDPGQGLRLIYYSQIVNDFQKGDIAEGYSVSREKKESFPLTVTSAQKNPTAFYLCASSVLQQGSSGNTIYFGEGSWLTVV.

V usage is TRBV19 and J usage is TRBJ1-4; D remains ambiguous. Germline assignment: CDR1 LNHDA and CDR2 SQIVND (reference sequence). The CDR3 consists of 13 residues. Trimming pared 7 bases from V and 7 bases from J, leaving 13 bases between. The CDR3 protein is CASNGGRFEKLFF. The CDR3 DNA reads as TGTGCCAGTAACGGAGGGCGATTTGAAAAACTGTTTTTT.

The CDR3 loop reads CSASGGTGGFQPQHF. CDR3 bases: TGCAGTGCTAGTGGCGGGACAGGGGGTTTTCAGCCCCAGCATTTT. The J gene is TRBJ1-5, the V gene TRBV20-1; 11 bases agree with TRBD1. Looked up from germline, CDR1 is DFQATT and CDR2 is SNEGSKA (reference sequence). The CDR3 runs 15 residues. Losses at the gene ends were 3 bases for V and 6 bases for J; bases not matched to a gene: 7.

The table lists this clone with a few counts. The J gene is TRBJ2-2, the V gene TRBV3-1 (or the pseudogene TRBV3-2); 8 bases agree with TRBD2. Germline V lookup: CDR1 LGHDT, CDR2 YNNKEL (reference sequence). The trim removed 5 bases at V and 4 bases at J, leaving 6 bases unmatched. The CDR3 sequence is 15 residues long. DNA for the CDR3: TGTGCCAGCAGCAATGGACTAGCCGTCACCGGGGAGCTGTTTTTT. It specifies CASSNGLAVTGELFF.

This chain connects TRBV14 to TRBJ1-1, with D possibly matching TRBD1 (6 bases). This CDR3 has 15 residues. V lost 0 bases and J lost 4, with 12 bases in between. In germline, CDR1 is SGHDN, CDR2 FVKESK. The CDR3 region is CASSQDKGHSTEAFF. CDR3 nucleotides: TGTGCCAGCAGCCAAGATAAGGGACACAGCACTGAAGCTTTCTTT. Drawing the rest from reference TRBV14 and TRBJ1-1, the complete variable domain is EAGVTQFPSHSVIEKGQTVTLRCDPISGHDNLYWYRRVMGKEIKFLLHFVKESKQDESGMPNNRFLAERTGGTYSTLKVQPAELEDSGVYFCASSQDKGHSTEAFFGQGTRLTVV.

The CDR3 is CATSSRTGFNSPLHF. The CDR3 DNA sequence: TGTGCCACCAGCAGCCGGACAGGCTTTAATTCACCCCTCCACTTT. The genes are TRBV15 and TRBJ1-6, with 7 bases that match TRBD1. CDR1 is LNHNV and CDR2 is YYDKDF in the germline V gene (reference sequence). This CDR3 comprises 15 residues. Trimming cost V 3 bases and J 6 bases; bases outside gene matches: 5.

Concerning this clone itself: The same CDR3 also results from other DNA sequences found in this sample. The chain links TRBV6-5 to TRBJ1-1; no reliable D call. Trimming took off 2 bases at V and 2 bases at J, with 6 bases between the two ends. The CDR3 extends over 13 amino acids. Germline V gives CDR1 MNHEY, CDR2 SVGAGI. CDR3 DNA sequence: TGTGCCAGCAGTTACGAGGTAAACACTGAAGCTTTCTTT. Amino acids: CASSYEVNTEAFF.

This chain links TRBV6-5 with TRBJ1-6; D unresolved. The V end lost 5 bases, the J end lost 4 bases, and 3 bases lay between the germline ends. The CDR3 sequence is 12 residues long. CDR1 is MNHEY and CDR2 is SVGAGI in the germline V gene. CDR3 amino acids: CASSLYNSPLHF. CDR3 bases: TGTGCCAGCAGTCTTTATAATTCACCCCTCCACTTT.

The chain is built from TRBV10-2 and TRBJ1-2, with D perhaps matching TRBD1 (6 bases). Germline V lookup: CDR1 WSHSY, CDR2 SAAADI. V was pared by 6 bases and J by 5 bases, with 13 bases between. The CDR3 runs 13 residues. The CDR3: CASSPDRKYGYTF. Here the CDR3 DNA reads TGCGCCAGCAGCCCGGACAGAAAATATGGCTACACCTTC.

V gene TRBV7-8 combines with J gene TRBJ1-5; 8 bases are a match to TRBD1. V dropped 5 bases and J dropped 2; count of bases not matched to a gene: 5. CDR1 SGHVS and CDR2 FQNEAQ come from the germline V gene. This CDR3 spans 15 amino acids. In DNA form, the CDR3 reads TGTGCCAGCAGCCCCACAGGGGGTCGCAATCAGCCCCAGCATTTT. The encoded protein is CASSPTGGRNQPQHF. Filled out from reference TRBV7-8 and TRBJ1-5, the complete variable domain reads GAGVSQSPRYKVAKRGQDVALRCDPISGHVSLFWYQQALGQGPEFLTYFQNEAQLDKSGLPSDRFFAERPEGSVSTLKIQRTQQEDSAVYLCASSPTGGRNQPQHFGDGTRLSIL.

The V and J genes are TRBV19 and TRBJ2-7, with TRBD1 matching 11 bases. Germline V gives CDR1 LNHDA, CDR2 SQIVND (reference sequence). Trimming cost V 5 bases and J 2 bases; bases outside gene matches: 2. The CDR3 totals 14 residues. CDR3 loop: CASSPGQGAYEQYF. The CDR3 nucleotides read TGTGCCAGTAGTCCGGGACAGGGGGCCTACGAGCAGTACTTC.

J is TRBJ2-7 and V is TRBV7-2; 9 nucleotides agree with TRBD2. The CDR3 has 15 amino acids. Germline lookup yields CDR1 SGHTA and CDR2 FQGNSA. After removal of 5 bases from V and 3 bases from J, the junction contained 8 bases not matched to a gene. CDR3: CASSPTLAGSYEQYF. The CDR3, as DNA: TGTGCCAGCAGCCCAACCCTAGCGGGGAGCTACGAGCAGTACTTC. Looking up the rest from reference TRBV7-2 and TRBJ2-7 gives the full variable domain: GAGVSQSPSNKVTEKGKDVELRCDPISGHTALYWYRQSLGQGLEFLIYFQGNSAPDKSGLPSDRFSAERTGGSVSTLTIQRTQQEDSAVYLCASSPTLAGSYEQYFGPGTRLTVT.

V usage is TRBV19 and J usage is TRBJ1-4, with D possibly matching TRBD1 (5 bases). The CDR3 extends over 15 amino acids. Trimming cost V 3 bases and J 2 bases, with 10 bases left between them. CDR1 is LNHDA and CDR2 is SQIVND in the germline V gene (reference sequence). The CDR3 DNA sequence: TGTGCCAGTAGTATTAGGTGGGGCACTAATGAAAAACTGTTTTTT. Translating gives CASSIRWGTNEKLFF.

Notes on this clone: Other DNA sequences within the sample encode an identical CDR3. The chain is built from TRBV7-9 and TRBJ1-5; TRBD1 is a possible D gene (5 bases). Germline CDR1 SEHNR, CDR2 FQNEAQ (reference sequence). This CDR3 region has 15 residues. Trimming removed 3 bases from V and 1 base from J, with 10 bases in between. DNA for the CDR3: TGTGCCAGCAGCTTGGGGACTGTAAGCAATCAGCCCCAGCATTTT. Residues: CASSLGTVSNQPQHF.

This chain connects TRBV2 to TRBJ1-1, with TRBD1 identical over 7 bases. Trimming cost V 2 bases and J 2 bases; bases outside gene matches: 5. Germline CDR1 reads SNHLY; CDR2 reads FYNNEI. The CDR3 runs to 15 residues. The CDR3 here is CASSEKRQGNTEAFF. The DNA for the CDR3 is TGTGCCAGCAGTGAAAAGCGACAGGGAAACACTGAAGCTTTCTTT.

The gene calls are TRBV3-1 (or the pseudogene TRBV3-2) and TRBJ1-1; D call uncertain. V dropped 4 bases and J dropped 1 base, with 10 bases sitting between them. The CDR3 length is 14 residues. The V gene's germline CDR1 is LGHDT and CDR2 YNNKEL (reference sequence). In DNA, the CDR3 is TGTGCCAGCAGCCCAAGGACTCAGAACACTGAAGCTTTCTTT. Its protein is CASSPRTQNTEAFF.

This clone was detected only a few times. The V call is TRBV11-2, the J call TRBJ2-3; 8 positions match TRBD2. The CDR3 sequence is 15 residues long. V lost 3 bases and J lost 2; bases outside the gene matches: 4. Germline CDR1 SGHAT, CDR2 FQNNGV. The CDR3 region has the DNA TGTGCCAGCAGCTTGGGACTAGGGTACACAGATACGCAGTATTTT. It encodes CASSLGLGYTDTQYF.

The chain employs TRBV30 and TRBJ2-6; D is undetermined. Germline V gene data show CDR1 as GTSNPN and CDR2 as SVGIG (reference sequence). The length of the CDR3 is 15 residues. Trimming stripped 1 base from V and 0 bases from J, with 7 bases between. The CDR3 reads CAWSGTSSGANVLTF. The CDR3 DNA follows: TGTGCCTGGAGTGGTACAAGCTCTGGGGCCAACGTCCTGACTTTC.

Details on this clone: An end of the junction differs from the germline gene, which may be a read error. The chain couples TRBV27 to TRBJ1-5, with D tentatively TRBD1 (6 bases). CDR1 is MNHEY and CDR2 is SMNVEV in the germline V gene (reference sequence). The CDR3 totals 18 residues. The CDR3: CASSLYSSGVGSNQPQHF. The CDR3 DNA reads TGTGCCAGCAGCTTATACTCTTCAGGGGTCGGAAGCAATCAGCCCCAGCATTTT.

The rearrangement joins TRBV30 to TRBJ1-5; D not resolved. The germline gives CDR1 GTSNPN, CDR2 SVGIG (reference sequence). V was cut by 2 bases and J by 7 bases, with 12 bases left in between. The CDR3 is made up of 13 amino acids. The CDR3 DNA sequence: TGTGCCTGGAGTACCAGTCTGTCGCAGCCCCAGCATTTT. Protein: CAWSTSLSQPQHF. Drawing the rest from reference TRBV30 and TRBJ1-5, the complete variable domain is SQTIHQWPATLVQPVGSPLSLECTVEGTSNPNLYWYRQAAGRGLQLLFYSVGIGQISSEVPQNLSASRPQDRQFILSSKKLLLSDSGFYLCAWSTSLSQPQHFGDGTRLSIL.

The chain employs TRBV3-1 (or the pseudogene TRBV3-2) and TRBJ1-2; D possibly corresponds to TRBD1 (6 bases). This CDR3 spans 16 amino acids. V lost 6 bases to trimming and J lost 0 bases, with 17 bases between them. CDR1 is LGHDT, CDR2 YNNKEL, per germline (reference sequence). The DNA of the CDR3 is TGTGCCAGCAGTCGTGCCCACAGGGCCGCTAACTATGGCTACACCTTC. Translation gives CASSRAHRAANYGYTF.

The J gene is TRBJ1-2, the V gene TRBV6-2 or TRBV6-3; D unclear. The V gene lost 0 bases and the J gene lost 5 bases, with 7 bases spanning the gap. Germline loops: CDR1 MNHEY, CDR2 SVGEGT. There are 13 residues in the CDR3. CDR3 residues: CASSYSNNYGYTF. The CDR3 coding sequence is TGTGCCAGCAGTTACTCGAACAATTATGGCTACACCTTC.

The CDR3 DNA is TGCGCCAGCAGCCAACCCGGGACAGGTGGAAATCAGCCCCAGCATTTT. Translating gives CASSQPGTGGNQPQHF. This chain links TRBV4-1 with TRBJ1-5; 8 bases line up with TRBD1. The CDR3 has 16 residues. Germline V gene sequence: CDR1 MGHRA, CDR2 YSYEKL. J lost 4 bases, V lost 2 bases, and 7 bases had no gene match.

The V gene is TRBV6-2 or TRBV6-3, the J gene TRBJ1-5; TRBD1 aligns across 8 bases. Trimming removed 5 bases from V and 6 bases from J; junction bases left unmatched: 6. This CDR3 is built from 14 residues. The germline CDR1 and CDR2 sequences are MNHEY and SVGEGT. The CDR3 region is CASSLTGGSQPQHF. DNA for the CDR3: TGTGCCAGCAGTCTCACAGGGGGGAGTCAGCCCCAGCATTTT.

V gene TRBV2 combines with J gene TRBJ1-2, with a possible D match to TRBD1 (5 bases). Germline CDR1 SNHLY, CDR2 FYNNEI. The CDR3 loop spans 15 amino acids. The V gene lost 7 bases and the J gene lost 0 bases, with 15 bases spanning the gap. The CDR3 bases are TGTGCCAGCATCCTAACAGGCGCTCCTAACTATGGCTACACCTTC. Its protein product is CASILTGAPNYGYTF. Based on the CDR3 plus reference TRBV2 and TRBJ1-2, the full variable domain is EPEVTQTPSHQVTQMGQEVILRCVPISNHLYFYWYRQILGQKVEFLVSFYNNEISEKSEIFDDQFSVERPDGSNFTLKIRSTKLEDSAMYFCASILTGAPNYGYTFGSGTRLTVV.

The chain is built from TRBV13 and TRBJ2-3; D perhaps matches TRBD1 (5 bases). Germline CDR1 and CDR2: PRHDT and FYEKMQ (reference sequence). The CDR3 covers 15 residues. V was shortened by 5 bases and J by 1 base, with 13 bases between the two germline ends. CDR3 region: CASSQGVRGTDTQYF. In DNA, the CDR3 is TGTGCCAGCAGCCAAGGGGTAAGGGGCACAGATACGCAGTATTTT.

The rearrangement joins TRBV5-1 to TRBJ2-2, with D maybe TRBD2 (7 bases). The ends were cut back, 1 base at V and 6 bases at J, with 13 bases in the middle. Germline CDR1 SGHRS, CDR2 YFSETQ. The length of the CDR3 is 15 residues. The CDR3 sequence is CASSLIGGRPGELFF. CDR3 sequence (DNA): TGCGCCAGCAGCTTGATCGGGGGGCGACCCGGGGAGCTGTTTTTT.